This is a list of T cell receptor beta chains from one sample in a study of T cell changes during pregnancy in multiple sclerosis. Using immunoSEQ multiplex PCR, the repertoire was profiled, and TCRdb retains in-frame clones only, with some absent. Among about 60,000 clones listed, approximately 90% were seen once. Sequenced material: CD4+ T cells from peripheral blood mononuclear cells, taken in the second trimester of pregnancy. The receptors originated from a female donor with multiple sclerosis, enrolled in a pregnancy study. Each CDR3 is given with its conserved first and last residue. The D gene is left open where the match is weak. Rows give clone size only sometimes, using once, few, many, or a class for an expanded clone.

-	TRBD1	TRBJ2-7	TRBV4-2	CASSQGFGDSSYEQYF	TGTGCCAGCAGCCAAGGATTCGGGGACAGCTCCTACGAGCAGTACTTC
-	TRBD2	TRBJ2-2	TRBV9	CASSVLAGGQSGELFF	TGTGCCAGCAGCGTTCTAGCGGGGGGGCAAAGCGGGGAGCTGTTTTTT
-	-	TRBJ2-1	TRBV5-1	CASSLVGVAYNEQFF	TGCGCCAGCAGCTTGGTAGGGGTCGCCTACAATGAGCAGTTCTTC
few	TRBD2	TRBJ2-3	TRBV4-1	CASSYTSGSTDTQYF	TGCGCCAGCAGCTACACTAGCGGGAGTACAGATACGCAGTATTTT
-	TRBD2	TRBJ2-7	TRBV5-5	CASSRGLAGHRDEQYF	TGTGCCAGCAGCCGGGGACTAGCGGGACATCGGGACGAGCAGTACTTC
-	-	TRBJ1-1	TRBV7-9	CASSPPGQGAFF	TGTGCCAGCAGCCCCCCTGGGCAGGGTGCTTTCTTT
-	TRBD1	TRBJ2-7	TRBV6-1	CASSGRQGSHEQYF	TGTGCCAGCAGTGGAAGACAGGGCTCCCACGAGCAGTACTTC
-	-	TRBJ1-2	TRBV6-5	CASSRDTKNGYTF	TGTGCCAGCAGCCGAGATACCAAAAATGGCTACACCTTC
-	-	TRBJ2-2	TRBV19	CASSIDGAGNHGELFF	TGTGCCAGTAGTATAGATGGGGCAGGGAATCACGGGGAGCTGTTTTTT
-	-	TRBJ2-7	TRBV11-2	CASSLDPGSDEQYF	TGTGCCAGCAGCTTAGATCCAGGATCCGACGAGCAGTACTTC
-	-	TRBJ1-1	TRBV6-1	CASSEDPTRAGAKAFF	TGTGCCAGCAGTGAAGATCCCACCCGGGCAGGGGCAAAAGCTTTCTTT
-	-	TRBJ2-5	TRBV27	CASSKAGLETQYF	TGTGCCAGCAGTAAAGCGGGTTTGGAGACCCAGTACTTC
-	-	TRBJ2-2	TRBV4-1	CASSQQNTGIRTGELFF	TGCGCCAGCAGCCAACAAAATACAGGGATAAGAACCGGGGAGCTGTTTTTT
-	TRBD2	TRBJ2-7	TRBV29-1	CSVPNPFDGRVSSYEQYF	TGCAGCGTCCCTAATCCGTTCGATGGGAGGGTCAGCTCCTACGAGCAGTACTTC
once	TRBD1	TRBJ2-7	TRBV6-5	CASSYLPGQGPYEQYF	TGTGCCAGCAGTTATCTACCGGGACAGGGCCCCTACGAGCAGTACTTC
-	TRBD2	TRBJ2-2	TRBV5-1	CASKGTSGSSGELFF	TGCGCCAGCAAAGGGACTAGCGGGAGTAGCGGGGAGCTGTTTTTT
-	TRBD1	TRBJ2-2	TRBV4-1	CASSLAGGLAGELFF	TGCGCCAGCAGCCTTGCAGGGGGTTTAGCCGGGGAGCTGTTTTTT
-	-	TRBJ1-1	TRBV11-2	CASSFGVGGEGGEAFF	TGTGCCAGCAGCTTTGGGGTAGGAGGGGAGGGGGGTGAAGCTTTCTTT
-	-	TRBJ2-1	TRBV4-1	CASSQDQPGLTSYNEQFF	TGCGCCAGCAGCCAAGACCAGCCGGGACTCACCTCGTACAATGAGCAGTTCTTC
-	-	TRBJ2-2	TRBV4-2	CASSQDNRERELFF	TGTGCCAGCAGCCAGGATAACAGGGAAAGGGAGCTGTTTTTT
-	TRBD2	TRBJ2-3	TRBV25-1	CASTGLAGFTDTQYF	TGTGCCAGCACAGGACTAGCGGGATTCACAGATACGCAGTATTTT
-	-	TRBJ2-3	TRBV30	CAGNLSGQADTQYF	TGTGCCGGAAACCTTAGCGGCCAGGCGGATACGCAGTATTTT
-	-	TRBJ1-1	TRBV6-5	CASRAGLKNTEAFF	TGTGCCAGCAGGGCGGGACTCAAGAACACTGAAGCTTTCTTT
-	TRBD2	TRBJ2-1	TRBV18	CASSQYGTSGNEQFF	TGTGCCAGCTCACAGTACGGGACTAGCGGTAATGAGCAGTTCTTC
-	-	TRBJ2-5	TRBV7-9	CASSLGRAWGLETQYF	TGTGCCAGCAGCTTAGGCCGGGCCTGGGGGCTAGAGACCCAGTACTTC
few	-	TRBJ1-2	TRBV5-4	CASSLARGLGYGYTF	TGTGCCAGCAGCTTGGCGCGCGGGCTTGGGTATGGCTACACCTTC
-	TRBD2	TRBJ2-5	TRBV23-1	CASSRGLAEEETQYF	TGCGCCAGCAGTCGGGGACTAGCGGAAGAAGAGACCCAGTACTTC
-	TRBD1	TRBJ1-2	TRBV30	CAWRQGQYGYTF	TGTGCCTGGAGACAGGGGCAGTATGGCTACACCTTC
-	TRBD2	TRBJ2-1	TRBV2	CASSEGASGRTYNEQFF	TGTGCCAGCAGTGAAGGGGCTAGCGGGAGGACCTACAATGAGCAGTTCTTC
few	TRBD1	TRBJ1-1	TRBV30	CAWSSDREAFF	TGTGCCTGGAGCTCGGACAGGGAAGCTTTCTTT
-	-	TRBJ1-1	TRBV4-1	CASSQESNTEAFF	TGCGCCAGCAGCCAAGAGTCTAACACTGAAGCTTTCTTT
-	TRBD1	TRBJ2-7	TRBV30	CALTGEGNEQYF	TGTGCCTTGACAGGGGAAGGGAACGAGCAGTACTTC
-	-	TRBJ1-2	TRBV18	CASSPGADYGYTF	TGTGCCAGCTCACCGGGGGCAGACTATGGCTACACCTTC
-	-	TRBJ2-3	TRBV9	CASSVPLGGAGDTQYF	TGTGCCAGCAGCGTCCCCCTGGGGGGGGCAGGGGATACGCAGTATTTT
-	TRBD2	TRBJ2-1	TRBV25-1	CASSGRGGQDEQFF	TGTGCCAGCAGTGGGCGGGGGGGCCAAGATGAGCAGTTCTTC
-	TRBD1	TRBJ1-6	TRBV30	CAWNQQGVTLHF	TGTGCCTGGAACCAACAGGGGGTCACCCTCCACTTT
-	TRBD1	TRBJ2-1	TRBV11-2	CASSLERQGFYNEQFF	TGTGCCAGCAGCTTAGAGCGACAGGGTTTTTACAATGAGCAGTTCTTC
-	TRBD2	TRBJ2-1	TRBV19	CASSIEGLATHEQFF	TGTGCCAGTAGTATCGAGGGACTAGCAACCCATGAGCAGTTCTTC
-	-	TRBJ1-2	TRBV27	CASSFAREVGGYTF	TGTGCCAGCAGTTTTGCCAGGGAAGTCGGTGGCTACACCTTC
-	-	TRBJ2-6	TRBV9	CASSPGAQGHGANVLTF	TGTGCCAGCAGCCCGGGAGCCCAGGGTCATGGGGCCAACGTCCTGACTTTC
-	TRBD2	TRBJ2-2	TRBV10-3	CAISEPGLAGGTGELFF	TGTGCCATCAGTGAGCCGGGACTAGCGGGAGGGACCGGGGAGCTGTTTTTT
-	-	TRBJ1-5	TRBV16	CASSQFQESNQPQHF	TGTGCCAGCAGCCAATTCCAAGAGAGCAATCAGCCCCAGCATTTT
-	TRBD1	TRBJ1-2	TRBV6-5	CASSGGTGEAYGYTF	TGTGCCAGCAGTGGTGGGACAGGAGAGGCATATGGCTACACCTTC
-	-	TRBJ2-6	TRBV28	CASTNTGSGANVLTF	TGTGCCAGCACCAACACAGGGTCCGGGGCCAACGTCCTGACTTTC
-	TRBD1	TRBJ2-2	TRBV29-1	CSAGTGRAGELFF	TGCAGCGCCGGGACAGGGAGAGCCGGGGAGCTGTTTTTT
few	TRBD1	TRBJ1-1	TRBV29-1	CSGQGSEAFF	TGCAGCGGACAGGGTTCCGAAGCTTTCTTT
-	-	TRBJ2-5	TRBV11-2	CASSLVPGRLGTQYF	TGTGCCAGCAGCTTAGTTCCAGGCCGGTTGGGGACCCAGTACTTC
-	-	TRBJ1-5	TRBV2	CASGEGNQPQHF	TGTGCCAGCGGGGAGGGCAATCAGCCCCAGCATTTT
-	TRBD1	TRBJ2-1	TRBV19	CASSPGTGNPNEQFF	TGTGCCAGTAGTCCGGGGACAGGGAACCCGAATGAGCAGTTCTTC
-	TRBD1	TRBJ2-7	TRBV6-5	CASSSRRMTGSYEQYF	TGTGCCAGCAGTTCCCGAAGGATGACAGGGTCCTACGAGCAGTACTTC
-	TRBD2	TRBJ2-3	TRBV5-1	CASSFGLAGSTDTQYF	TGCGCCAGCAGCTTCGGGCTAGCGGGGAGCACAGATACGCAGTATTTT
-	TRBD2	TRBJ2-3	TRBV5-1	CASSLGLAEPSTDTQYF	TGCGCCAGCAGCTTGGGACTAGCGGAGCCTAGCACAGATACGCAGTATTTT
-	-	TRBJ2-2	TRBV7-9	CASSLMGSNTGELFF	TGTGCCAGCAGCTTGATGGGTTCGAACACCGGGGAGCTGTTTTTC
-	TRBD1	TRBJ1-4	TRBV5-1	CASSLDPGGTEKLFF	TGCGCCAGCAGCCTAGATCCAGGGGGGACTGAAAAACTGTTTTTT